A single sample gave rise to the 30 T cell receptor beta chains below, sequenced in a study of cytomegalovirus exposure and HLA in healthy donors. The PCR used 60 Vbeta and 13 Jbeta primers. Produced via immunoSEQ multiplex PCR; TCRdb's table is partial and in-frame only. The sample shows under 110,000 clones, around 80% of them seen only once. What was sequenced was PBMCs. These receptors all come from a man aged 35-49 years in good health and CMV-seronegative.

This sequence joins TRBV21-1 and TRBJ1-1; the D call TRBD1 from the table was never checked on the DNA. TRBV21-1 is listed as a pseudogene. The CDR3 runs to 16 residues. The CDR3 bases are TGTGCCAGCACCGAGGGACAGGGGGCCAGGAACACTGAAGCTTTCTTT. Translating it yields CASTEGQGARNTEAFF.

Only a few counts were recorded for this clone. V gene TRBV7-8 combines with J gene TRBJ1-5; D is undetermined. The CDR3 has 14 residues. The V end lost 5 bases, the J end lost 8 bases, and 16 bases lay between the germline ends. CDR1 is SGHVS, CDR2 FQNEAQ, per germline. The CDR3 DNA reads as TGTGCCAGCAGCGACCCCGGGTCTTTAGAGCCCCAGCATTTT. Encoded protein: CASSDPGSLEPQHF. The full variable domain, in which reference TRBV7-8 and TRBJ1-5 provide the parts outside the CDR3, is GAGVSQSPRYKVAKRGQDVALRCDPISGHVSLFWYQQALGQGPEFLTYFQNEAQLDKSGLPSDRFFAERPEGSVSTLKIQRTQQEDSAVYLCASSDPGSLEPQHFGDGTRLSIL.

The V and J genes are TRBV11-2 and TRBJ1-1; tentative D call: TRBD1 (5 bases). The length of the CDR3 is 14 residues. Germline V CDR1 and CDR2: SGHAT, FQNNGV. With 11 bases removed from V and 1 base from J, the gap between germline ends came to 17 bases. As DNA, the CDR3 is TGTGCCGGGGGGGGTGATGGGGGGAACACTGAAGCTTTCTTT. It specifies CAGGGDGGNTEAFF.

The chain uses TRBV6-1 and TRBJ1-2, with D unresolved. The CDR3 has 12 amino acids. V lost 4 bases, J lost 8 bases, and 11 bases lay in between. The germline V gene encodes CDR1 MNHNS and CDR2 SASEGT. CDR3 loop: CASSVAGVGYTF. The CDR3 DNA reads as TGTGCCAGCAGTGTTGCAGGCGTAGGCTACACCTTC.

The V call is TRBV11-2, the J call TRBJ1-2, with 7 bases that match TRBD1. This CDR3 spans 15 amino acids. J gave up 0 bases and V 2 bases, and 3 bases lay outside the gene matches. CDR1 SGHAT and CDR2 FQNNGV come from the germline V gene. CDR3 nucleotide sequence: TGTGCCAGCAGCTTAACAGGGACAGCTAACTATGGCTACACCTTC. Protein product: CASSLTGTANYGYTF.

The rearrangement links TRBV7-2 to TRBJ2-3, with D unresolved. The V gene's germline CDR1 is SGHTA and CDR2 FQGNSA. CDR3 length equals 12 residues. The V end was cut by 4 bases, the J end by 9 bases, with 11 bases between. This chain's CDR3 is CASSSVSWTQYF. CDR3 bases: TGTGCCAGCAGCTCGGTGTCCTGGACGCAGTATTTT.

This chain joins TRBV2 and TRBJ1-5, with 9 bases identical to TRBD1. CDR3 length: 15 residues. V shed 2 bases and J 12 bases; nucleotides not matched to a gene: 11. CDR1 SNHLY and CDR2 FYNNEI come from the germline V gene. The CDR3 protein is CASSERQGGIPVQHF. CDR3 DNA sequence: TGTGCCAGCAGTGAAAGACAGGGGGGGATTCCGGTCCAGCATTTT.

The chain has TRBV7-9 and TRBJ1-1, with D hard to call. The CDR3 totals 13 residues. Germline loops: CDR1 SEHNR, CDR2 FQNEAQ (reference sequence). Trimming cost V 3 bases and J 1 base, with 6 bases left between them. CDR3 DNA: TGTGCCAGCAGCTTGAGAGAGAACACTGAAGCTTTCTTT. Translated, it gives CASSLRENTEAFF. The full variable domain, its missing parts supplied by reference TRBV7-9 and TRBJ1-1, is DTGVSQNPRHKITKRGQNVTFRCDPISEHNRLYWYRQTLGQGPEFLTYFQNEAQLEKSRLLSDRFSAERPKGSFSTLEIQRTEQGDSAMYLCASSLRENTEAFFGQGTRLTVV.

A few counts support this clone. The CDR3 DNA reads as TGTGCCAGCAGCCCTTCTACAGGTTCCTCCTACGAGCAGTACTTC. It is translated as CASSPSTGSSYEQYF. The chain is built from TRBV7-2 and TRBJ2-7; tentatively, D is TRBD1 (5 bases). This CDR3 is 15 amino acids long. Trimming removed 5 bases at V and 0 bases at J, with 14 bases between. CDR1 is SGHTA and CDR2 is FQGNSA in the germline V gene.

The chain uses TRBV5-8 and TRBJ2-3; possible D gene TRBD2, 5 bases. From germline, CDR1 is SGHTS and CDR2 YDEGEE. The length of the CDR3 is 16 residues. The V end lost 4 bases, the J end lost 1 base, and 16 bases lay between the germline ends. CDR3 nucleotide sequence: TGTGCCAGCAGCAGACGTTACGGGGTTGGCACAGATACGCAGTATTTT. Its translation: CASSRRYGVGTDTQYF.

The chain has TRBV9 and TRBJ2-1, with 9 bases identical to TRBD1. V dropped 2 bases and J dropped 4; count of bases not matched to a gene: 10. CDR3 length equals 17 residues. CDR1 is SGDLS, CDR2 YYNGEE, per germline. This chain's CDR3 is CASSVNPRTGEYNEQFF. In DNA form, the CDR3 reads TGTGCCAGCAGCGTGAACCCCCGGACAGGGGAATACAATGAGCAGTTCTTC.

This clone has just a few counts. V gene TRBV13 combines with J gene TRBJ2-7, with D possibly TRBD1 on 5 matching bases. V was clipped by 5 bases and J by 0 bases, with 5 bases between them. This CDR3 spans 12 amino acids. Germline V lookup: CDR1 PRHDT, CDR2 FYEKMQ (reference sequence). The CDR3 sequence is CASSQGSYEQYF. The CDR3 coding sequence is TGTGCCAGCAGCCAGGGCTCCTACGAGCAGTACTTC.

The J gene is TRBJ1-5, the V gene TRBV30, with 12 bases that match TRBD1. This CDR3 contains 17 residues. The V gene's germline CDR1 is GTSNPN and CDR2 SVGIG (reference sequence). Germline trimming cut 3 bases from V and 4 bases from J; bases unmatched to any gene: 10. The CDR3 loop reads CAWSARDRGRGNQPQHF. The CDR3 nucleotides read TGTGCCTGGAGCGCCCGGGACAGGGGGCGAGGAAATCAGCCCCAGCATTTT. Together with reference TRBV30 and TRBJ1-5, the CDR3 gives the full variable domain: SQTIHQWPATLVQPVGSPLSLECTVEGTSNPNLYWYRQAAGRGLQLLFYSVGIGQISSEVPQNLSASRPQDRQFILSSKKLLLSDSGFYLCAWSARDRGRGNQPQHFGDGTRLSIL.

The chain is built from TRBV4-2 and TRBJ2-3; 9 nucleotides agree with TRBD2. CDR3 size: 17 residues. V gave up 0 bases and J gave up 6 bases; unmatched junction bases: 10. The germline CDR1 and CDR2 sequences are LGHNA and YNFKEQ. This chain's CDR3 is CASSQDRSGGPRDTQYF. In nucleotides, the CDR3 is TGTGCCAGCAGCCAAGATAGGAGCGGGGGGCCGCGGGATACGCAGTATTTT.

The genes are TRBV18 and TRBJ2-7; TRBD2 aligns across 15 bases. The length of the CDR3 is 17 residues. Germline V gene sequence: CDR1 KGHSH, CDR2 LQKENI. The J segment lost 2 bases and the V segment lost 3 bases, leaving 5 bases of the junction unmatched. CDR3 loop: CASSPRGLAGGPYEQYF. CDR3 nucleotide sequence: TGTGCCAGCTCACCCCGGGGACTAGCGGGGGGCCCCTACGAGCAGTACTTC.

A remark on this clone: One end of the junction fails to match germline, which may point to a read error. The chain has TRBV29-1 and TRBJ1-5; D gene unclear. This CDR3 contains 14 residues. Germline-derived CDR1 and CDR2 are SQVTM and ANQGSEA. The DNA for the CDR3 is TGCAGCGCTGAACAAGACGACGGCCTGGGCACCCAGCATTTT. It yields the protein CSAEQDDGLGTQHF. The full variable domain, its missing parts supplied by reference TRBV29-1 and TRBJ1-5, is SAVISQKPSRDICQRGTSLTIQCQVDSQVTMMFWYRQQPGQSLTLIATANQGSEATYESGFVIDKFPISRPNLTFSTLTVSNMSPEDSSIYLCSAEQDDGLGTQHFGDGTRLSIL.

J is TRBJ2-3 and V is TRBV21-1; the D segment call TRBD1 is taken from the table without a DNA check. TRBV21-1 is labeled a pseudogene. This CDR3 contains 17 residues. The CDR3 DNA reads as TGTGCCAGCAGCAAAGATATCGGAGGGGGCTTGGCAGATACGCAGTATTTT. It specifies CASSKDIGGGLADTQYF.

This clone showed up just a few times. The J gene is TRBJ2-3, the V gene TRBV11-3; D might be TRBD2 (6 bases). The germline V gene has CDR1 SGHNT and CDR2 YENEEA. Trimming took 4 bases from V and 4 from J, leaving 9 bases between them. This CDR3 comprises 13 residues. CDR3 region: CASSWGEPDTQYF. As DNA, the CDR3 is TGTGCCAGCAGCTGGGGGGAGCCAGATACGCAGTATTTT.

The J gene is TRBJ1-2, the V gene TRBV7-9, with 8 bases lining up with TRBD1. Germline loops: CDR1 SEHNR, CDR2 FQNEAQ (reference sequence). This CDR3 has 14 amino acids. J lost 8 bases, V lost 5 bases, and 10 bases had no gene match. Here the CDR3 DNA reads TGTGCCAGCAGCGTTGGACAGGGCCGTAAAGGCTACACCTTC. Translated: CASSVGQGRKGYTF.

This clone has only a few counts. The V and J genes are TRBV10-3 and TRBJ2-7, with D possibly TRBD1 on 6 matching bases. CDR1 is ENHRY, CDR2 SYGVKD, per germline. V dropped 4 bases and J dropped 3 bases, with 19 bases sitting between them. This CDR3 comprises 16 residues. The CDR3 protein is CAISGSGPGTSYEQYF. DNA for the CDR3: TGTGCCATCAGTGGGTCTGGTCCCGGGACAAGCTACGAGCAGTACTTC.

The CDR3 spells CASSREAFSEQYF. The CDR3 DNA reads TGCGCCAGCAGCCGGGAGGCGTTTTCCGAGCAGTACTTC. The chain has TRBV5-1 and TRBJ2-7; 7 bases align to TRBD2. Germline-derived CDR1 and CDR2 are SGHRS and YFSETQ. V lost 4 bases and J lost 6; bases outside the gene matches: 7. The CDR3 runs 13 residues. Together with reference TRBV5-1 and TRBJ2-7, the CDR3 gives the full variable domain: KAGVTQTPRYLIKTRGQQVTLSCSPISGHRSVSWYQQTPGQGLQFLFEYFSETQRNKGNFPGRFSGRQFSNSRSEMNVSTLELGDSALYLCASSREAFSEQYFGPGTRLTVT.

The gene calls are TRBV19 and TRBJ2-1, with a weak D call TRBD1 (6 bases). CDR1 is LNHDA and CDR2 is SQIVND in the germline V gene (reference sequence). V was pared by 4 bases and J by 0 bases, with 10 bases between. The CDR3 totals 15 residues. The CDR3 loop is CASSTGQSSYNEQFF. The CDR3 DNA follows: TGTGCCAGTAGTACTGGACAGAGCTCCTACAATGAGCAGTTCTTC.

The chain employs TRBV19 and TRBJ1-5; no definite D call. Germline CDR1 is LNHDA and CDR2 is SQIVND (reference sequence). Trimming shortened V by 1 base and J by 3 bases, and 10 bases separated the two germline ends. This CDR3 is built from 15 residues. CDR3 residues: CASSIAGSLNQPQHF. In DNA, the CDR3 is TGTGCCAGTAGTATAGCAGGCAGCCTCAATCAGCCCCAGCATTTT.

This clone was counted between two and nine times. The V gene is TRBV5-1, the J gene TRBJ1-3; D is unclear. V shed 4 bases and J shed 2 bases, with 10 bases lying between them. This CDR3 is 14 amino acids long. CDR1 and CDR2 (germline): SGHRS, YFSETQ. The chain's CDR3 is CASSSSGAGNTIYF. CDR3 DNA: TGCGCCAGCAGCAGCTCCGGGGCTGGAAACACCATATATTTT.

V usage is TRBV11-2 and J usage is TRBJ2-1; D unclear. The germline gives CDR1 SGHAT, CDR2 FQNNGV. CDR3 length equals 14 residues. The V end was cut by 1 base, the J end by 8 bases, with 12 bases between. The DNA for the CDR3 is TGTGCCAGCAGCTTAGGCGGCTCCAGCCATGAGCAGTTCTTC. Its protein is CASSLGGSSHEQFF.

The gene calls are TRBV7-9 and TRBJ1-2, with TRBD1 as a possible D gene (6 bases). Germline loops: CDR1 SEHNR, CDR2 FQNEAQ (reference sequence). Trimming pared 5 bases from V and 0 bases from J, leaving 10 bases between. The CDR3 has 14 amino acids. As DNA, the CDR3 is TGTGCCAGCAGCCAGGGGCGAACTAACTATGGCTACACCTTC. This translates into CASSQGRTNYGYTF. Full variable domain (remainder filled in from reference TRBV7-9 and TRBJ1-2): DTGVSQNPRHKITKRGQNVTFRCDPISEHNRLYWYRQTLGQGPEFLTYFQNEAQLEKSRLLSDRFSAERPKGSFSTLEIQRTEQGDSAMYLCASSQGRTNYGYTFGSGTRLTVV.

To note about this clone: Mismatch with germline at one junction end may stem from a read error. This chain uses TRBV19 with TRBJ1-1; 9 bases map to TRBD1. The germline gives CDR1 LNHDA, CDR2 SQIVND (reference sequence). This CDR3 contains 14 residues. CDR3 in amino acids: CASSINRGRGEAFF. DNA for the CDR3: TGTGCCAGCAGTATAAACAGGGGGCGCGGTGAAGCTTTCTTT.

The rearrangement uses TRBV5-6 and TRBJ2-1; TRBD2 matches 16 bases. The CDR3 loop spans 19 amino acids. The germline CDR1 and CDR2 sequences are SGHDT and YYEEEE. V shed 6 bases and J 7 bases; nucleotides not matched to a gene: 16. The CDR3 reads CASNPPGLAGGQDGNEQFF. In nucleotides, the CDR3 is TGTGCCAGCAATCCTCCGGGACTAGCGGGGGGGCAAGACGGTAATGAGCAGTTCTTC.

This chain uses TRBV6-6 with TRBJ1-5; maybe TRBD1 (6 bases). Deletions cut 6 bases from V and 0 bases from J, with 12 bases between. The CDR3 sequence is 15 residues long. Germline V lookup: CDR1 MNHNY, CDR2 SVGAGI (reference sequence). CDR3 in DNA: TGTGCCAGCAGGGATACAGGGTATAGCAATCAGCCCCAGCATTTT. As protein: CASRDTGYSNQPQHF.

V gene TRBV6-1 combines with J gene TRBJ2-3, with TRBD2 matching over 16 bases. The V and J ends lost 4 bases and 9 bases, in that order; junction bases with no gene match: 13. The CDR3 totals 18 residues. The germline V gene has CDR1 MNHNS and CDR2 SASEGT. The CDR3 loop is CASSGASGTSGGAVTQYF. Written as DNA, the CDR3 is TGTGCCAGCAGTGGAGCTTCCGGGACTAGCGGGGGGGCGGTAACGCAGTATTTT.